This entry lists 28 T cell receptor beta chains sequenced from one sample in a study of T cell changes during pregnancy in multiple sclerosis. Profiled with immunoSEQ multiplex PCR; TCRdb holds only in-frame clones, not every one. The sample shows about 89,000 clones, around 94% of them seen only once. The specimen comprised peripheral blood, sampled in the third trimester of pregnancy. All receptors come from a female donor with multiple sclerosis, enrolled in a pregnancy study.

The chain has TRBV9 and TRBJ2-5; 7 nucleotides line up with TRBD2. CDR1 is SGDLS, CDR2 YYNGEE, per germline. The J segment lost 4 bases and the V segment lost 0 bases, leaving 6 bases of the junction unmatched. This CDR3 region has 15 residues. The CDR3 loop reads CASSVGPGGGETQYF. In nucleotides, the CDR3 is TGTGCCAGCAGCGTAGGCCCGGGGGGTGGAGAGACCCAGTACTTC. The full variable domain, rest sourced from reference TRBV9 and TRBJ2-5, is DSGVTQTPKHLITATGQRVTLRCSPRSGDLSVYWYQQSLDQGLQFLIQYYNGEERAKGNILERFSAQQFPDLHSELNLSSLELGDSALYFCASSVGPGGGETQYFGPGTRLLVL.

V gene TRBV7-9 combines with J gene TRBJ1-1; D gene uncertain. Trimming stripped 7 bases from V and 0 bases from J, with 6 bases between. This CDR3 has 12 residues. In germline, CDR1 is SEHNR, CDR2 FQNEAQ (reference sequence). The CDR3 reads CASNSMNTEAFF. For the CDR3, the DNA is TGTGCCAGCAACTCCATGAACACTGAAGCTTTCTTT.

V and J are TRBV9 and TRBJ2-2, with 10 bases lining up with TRBD2. With 1 base clipped from V and 0 bases from J, the junction kept 3 bases outside the gene matches. Germline CDR1 SGDLS, CDR2 YYNGEE. The CDR3 extends over 17 amino acids. The CDR3 here is CASSVQREGPNTGELFF. The CDR3 DNA is TGTGCCAGCAGCGTACAGCGGGAGGGCCCGAACACCGGGGAGCTGTTTTTT. Full variable domain (outside the CDR3, taken from reference TRBV9 and TRBJ2-2): DSGVTQTPKHLITATGQRVTLRCSPRSGDLSVYWYQQSLDQGLQFLIQYYNGEERAKGNILERFSAQQFPDLHSELNLSSLELGDSALYFCASSVQREGPNTGELFFGEGSRLTVL.

The chain carries TRBV4-1 and TRBJ2-1, with unresolved D. The germline gives CDR1 MGHRA, CDR2 YSYEKL. The CDR3 length is 12 residues. Between the trimmed V and J ends, which lost 1 base and 9 bases, there was a span of 7 bases. The DNA for the CDR3 is TGCGCCAGCAGCCAAGGTTGGAGTGAGCAGTTCTTC. The encoded protein is CASSQGWSEQFF.

The chain recombines TRBV4-1 with TRBJ2-7; TRBD2 matches at 12 bases. Germline CDR1 is MGHRA and CDR2 is YSYEKL. CDR3 length: 15 amino acids. Trimming cost V 6 bases and J 0 bases; bases outside gene matches: 3. The CDR3 DNA sequence: TGCGCCAGCAGTCAGACTAGCGGGGGCTCCTACGAGCAGTACTTC. Amino acid sequence: CASSQTSGGSYEQYF.

The rearrangement links TRBV5-6 to TRBJ2-5, with TRBD2 matching over 9 bases. V gave up 2 bases and J gave up 5 bases; unmatched junction bases: 4. The CDR3 extends over 14 amino acids. Germline-derived CDR1 and CDR2 are SGHDT and YYEEEE. In DNA, the CDR3 is TGTGCCAGCAGCTTTGGTAGCGGGAGCGAGACCCAGTACTTC. This codes for CASSFGSGSETQYF.

This clone has just one count. The chain links TRBV4-2 to TRBJ2-2; D uncertain. The CDR3 consists of 16 residues. Trimming pared 0 bases from V and 1 base from J, leaving 9 bases between. Germline lookup yields CDR1 LGHNA and CDR2 YNFKEQ. CDR3: CASSQDALQNTGELFF. The CDR3 region has the DNA TGTGCCAGCAGCCAAGATGCACTTCAGAACACCGGGGAGCTGTTTTTT.

The V and J genes are TRBV5-6 and TRBJ2-3; 9 bases are shared with TRBD1. This CDR3 contains 15 residues. The germline V gene encodes CDR1 SGHDT and CDR2 YYEEEE. Trimming at V came to 0 bases and at J to 5 bases, leaving 4 bases not matched to a gene. This chain's CDR3 is CASSLGSTGGDTQYF. In DNA, the CDR3 is TGTGCCAGCAGCTTGGGATCGACAGGGGGAGATACGCAGTATTTT.

The V and J genes are TRBV2 and TRBJ1-1; D is uncertain. The CDR3 consists of 14 residues. V gave up 1 base and J gave up 1 base, with 7 bases separating them. Germline CDR1 and CDR2: SNHLY and FYNNEI. The CDR3 coding sequence is TGTGCCAGCAGTGAAGGTGAGGAGAACACTGAAGCTTTCTTT. Its translation is CASSEGEENTEAFF. The entire variable domain, with the rest obtained from reference TRBV2 and TRBJ1-1, is as follows: EPEVTQTPSHQVTQMGQEVILRCVPISNHLYFYWYRQILGQKVEFLVSFYNNEISEKSEIFDDQFSVERPDGSNFTLKIRSTKLEDSAMYFCASSEGEENTEAFFGQGTRLTVV.

The chain joins TRBV19 to TRBJ2-5, with TRBD2 matching 8 bases. There are 16 residues in the CDR3. Looked up from germline, CDR1 is LNHDA and CDR2 is SQIVND (reference sequence). Trimming at V came to 3 bases and at J to 3 bases, leaving 9 bases not matched to a gene. CDR3 in DNA: TGTGCCAGTAGTATGTATTGGCTAGCGGGCGAAGAGACCCAGTACTTC. This codes for CASSMYWLAGEETQYF.

V gene TRBV9 combines with J gene TRBJ2-7; 7 bases line up with TRBD1. This CDR3 comprises 15 residues. V lost 4 bases and J lost 3; bases outside the gene matches: 10. Germline V gene data show CDR1 as SGDLS and CDR2 as YYNGEE. The CDR3 spells CASSPRQGKGYEQYF. As DNA, the CDR3 is TGTGCCAGCAGCCCAAGACAGGGTAAAGGCTACGAGCAGTACTTC.

The rearrangement uses TRBV6-1 and TRBJ1-2; a possible D gene is TRBD1 (6 bases). The germline V and J ends were trimmed by 3 bases and 1 base, with 15 bases remaining between them. Looked up from germline, CDR1 is MNHNS and CDR2 is SASEGT. The CDR3 is 16 residues long. DNA for the CDR3: TGTGCCAGCAGTGAGCCGACAGGATCCCTTAACTATGGCTACACCTTC. Its protein product is CASSEPTGSLNYGYTF.

This clone was found once. The genes are TRBV18 and TRBJ2-1, with a tentative D call TRBD1 (5 bases). Germline V gives CDR1 KGHSH, CDR2 LQKENI. With 1 base removed from V and 8 bases from J, the gap between germline ends came to 12 bases. This CDR3 is built from 14 residues. The CDR3 nucleotides read TGTGCCAGCTCACCACGGCAGGGTCGCGATGAGCAGTTCTTC. Its translation: CASSPRQGRDEQFF.

The chain carries TRBV15 and TRBJ2-2, with TRBD2 matching over 9 bases. V lost 0 bases, J lost 4 bases, and 6 bases stayed unmatched. Germline CDR1 LNHNV, CDR2 YYDKDF (reference sequence). The CDR3 is 17 amino acids. CDR3 residues: CATSREIAGAGTGELFF. The CDR3 DNA follows: TGTGCCACCAGCAGAGAAATAGCGGGAGCGGGCACCGGGGAGCTGTTTTTT.

The chain combines TRBV11-3 with TRBJ2-7; D is possibly TRBD2 (5 bases). CDR1 is SGHNT and CDR2 is YENEEA in the germline V gene. V was shortened by 8 bases and J by 4 bases, with 12 bases between the two germline ends. The CDR3 runs to 12 residues. The CDR3: CASGDGGYEQYF. CDR3 coding DNA: TGTGCCAGCGGTGACGGAGGTTACGAGCAGTACTTC.

The chain combines TRBV4-1 with TRBJ1-3, with unresolved D. CDR1 is MGHRA, CDR2 YSYEKL, per germline. The CDR3 contains 17 residues. The V end lost 4 bases, the J end lost 0 bases, and 16 bases lay between the germline ends. The CDR3 spells CASSPTGIMDSGNTIYF. CDR3 nucleotide sequence: TGCGCCAGCAGCCCGACGGGGATTATGGACTCTGGAAACACCATATATTTT.

This clone was seen a single time. V gene TRBV7-8 combines with J gene TRBJ1-1; D is possibly TRBD1 (6 bases). The CDR3 length is 14 residues. The V and J ends lost 0 bases and 4 bases respectively, with 9 bases between them. The germline V gene encodes CDR1 SGHVS and CDR2 FQNEAQ. CDR3 region: CASSLAGGATEAFF. DNA of the CDR3: TGTGCCAGCAGCTTAGCGGGGGGGGCCACTGAAGCTTTCTTT.

The chain combines TRBV30 with TRBJ2-5, with 7 bases lining up with TRBD2. CDR3 length: 14 residues. CDR1 and CDR2 from the germline V gene are GTSNPN and SVGIG (reference sequence). V gave up 6 bases and J gave up 0 bases; unmatched junction bases: 7. For the CDR3, the DNA is TGTGCCTGCTTACTCCTAGCGGACCAAGAGACCCAGTACTTC. Its translation is CACLLLADQETQYF.

The V call is TRBV4-1, the J call TRBJ2-7; D is perhaps TRBD1 (5 bases). CDR1 is MGHRA, CDR2 YSYEKL, per germline. V was shortened by 3 bases and J by 3 bases, with 12 bases between the two germline ends. The CDR3 contains 14 residues. The CDR3 region has the DNA TGCGCCAGCAGCCACGGAGACAGTTACTACGAGCAGTACTTC. This sequence encodes CASSHGDSYYEQYF.

The chain employs TRBV5-1 and TRBJ2-7, with D perhaps matching TRBD2 (5 bases). The V end was cut by 2 bases, the J end by 0 bases, with 6 bases between. The CDR3 is made up of 13 amino acids. Looked up from germline, CDR1 is SGHRS and CDR2 is YFSETQ. CDR3 amino acids: CASSLDYSYEQYF. CDR3 nucleotide sequence: TGCGCCAGCAGCTTAGACTACTCCTACGAGCAGTACTTC.

This rearrangement joins TRBV4-3 to TRBJ1-1; D not resolved. Trimming removed 0 bases from V and 10 bases from J, with 18 bases in between. Germline V gene data show CDR1 as LGHNA and CDR2 as YSLEER. The CDR3 sequence is 15 residues long. For the CDR3, the DNA is TGCGCCAGCAGCCAAGATTCATCACAGAAAATTGGAGCTTTCTTT. Protein product: CASSQDSSQKIGAFF.

The rearrangement uses TRBV6-1 and TRBJ1-1; D is uncertain. The CDR3 spans 13 residues. Germline CDR1 and CDR2: MNHNS and SASEGT. V was pared by 0 bases and J by 11 bases, with 13 bases between. The CDR3 coding sequence is TGTGCCAGCAGTGAAGCGCGGGGTGGGTCGGCTTTCTTT. It specifies CASSEARGGSAFF.

The chain carries TRBV6-5 and TRBJ2-7; a possible D gene is TRBD2 (7 bases). Between the trimmed V and J ends, which lost 5 bases and 5 bases, there was a span of 19 bases. The CDR3 has 15 amino acids. Germline CDR1 reads MNHEY; CDR2 reads SVGAGI. The CDR3 loop reads CASSPHGGQWDEQYF. The CDR3 nucleotides are TGTGCCAGCAGTCCCCACGGGGGGCAGTGGGACGAGCAGTACTTC.

The chain joins TRBV4-3 to TRBJ2-3; the match to TRBD2 covers 10 bases. The CDR3 is 19 amino acids. Germline trimming cut 1 base from V and 3 bases from J; bases unmatched to any gene: 13. CDR1 is LGHNA and CDR2 is YSLEER in the germline V gene. The DNA for the CDR3 is TGCGCCAGCAGCCAAGTGGAACTAGCGGGACTCGGTAGGACAGATACGCAGTATTTT. Translated, it gives CASSQVELAGLGRTDTQYF.

This sequence joins TRBV2 and TRBJ1-2, with 7 bases identical to TRBD1. CDR1 and CDR2 (germline): SNHLY, FYNNEI. V shed 7 bases and J 0 bases; nucleotides not matched to a gene: 11. CDR3 length: 16 amino acids. The CDR3 DNA follows: TGTGCCAGCATACGGACAGGCCTGGGGGCTAACTATGGCTACACCTTC. Protein: CASIRTGLGANYGYTF.

The chain recombines TRBV4-1 with TRBJ2-7; D is perhaps TRBD2 (6 bases). V lost 0 bases to trimming and J lost 2 bases, with 11 bases between them. There are 15 residues in the CDR3. Per the germline V gene, CDR1 is MGHRA and CDR2 is YSYEKL. This CDR3 is CASSQEGGLAYEQYF. The CDR3 DNA is TGCGCCAGCAGCCAAGAGGGGGGTCTAGCCTACGAGCAGTACTTC.

The genes are TRBV29-1 and TRBJ2-3; 8 bases match TRBD2. Germline V CDR1 and CDR2: SQVTM, ANQGSEA. V lost 4 bases to trimming and J lost 4 bases; unmatched junction nucleotides: 16. This CDR3 is 17 amino acids long. The CDR3 DNA reads as TGCAGCGTTGCGGGGTGGCGGGAGGCCCCTGAGGCAGATACGCAGTATTTT. Its protein product is CSVAGWREAPEADTQYF.

The chain links TRBV27 to TRBJ2-7; 10 bases are shared with TRBD2. This CDR3 spans 14 amino acids. Losses at the gene ends were 5 bases for V and 4 bases for J; bases not matched to a gene: 5. CDR1 is MNHEY, CDR2 SMNVEV, per germline (reference sequence). The DNA for the CDR3 is TGTGCCAGCAGTCCTAGCGGGAGTGGGTACGAGCAGTACTTC. Protein sequence: CASSPSGSGYEQYF.